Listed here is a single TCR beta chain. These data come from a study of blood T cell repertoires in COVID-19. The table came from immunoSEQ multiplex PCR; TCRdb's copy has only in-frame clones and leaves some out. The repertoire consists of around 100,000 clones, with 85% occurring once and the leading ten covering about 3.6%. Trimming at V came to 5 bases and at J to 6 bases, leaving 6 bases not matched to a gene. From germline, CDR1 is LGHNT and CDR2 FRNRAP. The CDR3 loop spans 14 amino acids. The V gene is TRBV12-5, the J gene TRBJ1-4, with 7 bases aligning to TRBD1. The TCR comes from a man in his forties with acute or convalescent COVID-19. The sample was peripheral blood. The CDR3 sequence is CASGLQGVYEKLFF. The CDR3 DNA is TGTGCTAGTGGTCTGCAGGGGGTGTATGAAAAACTGTTTTTT.